This T cell receptor beta chain was recorded in a study of identical twins (dated by TCRdb to between 2015 and 2016). With regard to the full study: To test whether fetal clonotypes persist, the study used deep sequencing on TCR alpha and beta repertoires from monozygotic twins, unrelated adults of various ages, and cord blood. Replicate twin experiments were performed at different times using different library preparation protocols to rule out contamination. The paper's findings and limits, for the study overall: Zero-insertion analyses could be partly confounded by invariant T cells such as MAIT and iNKT, though diverse VJ usage argued against such confounding for most clonotypes. Compared with coincidental sharing between unrelated individuals, an excess of low generation-probability sequences was observed among out-of-frame TCR alpha sequences shared between twins. Fewer insertions were carried by abundant cord blood beta clonotypes, a similar but weaker trend appeared in young adult naive repertoires, and no such trend appeared in memory repertoires. In monozygotic twins, out-of-frame TCR alpha sharing was systematically underestimated by recombination models, although the models agreed with sharing between unrelated individuals. Conclusions relied on cross-sectional statistical analysis, since the same donors could not be followed over many years. In beta out-of-frame sequences, excess twin sharing was weaker, because having fewer shared sequences lowered the signal-to-noise ratio.

This clonotype was seen ten or more times. This receptor's antigen is unknown. Per-base qualities were not stored, and no clone one base away is much larger. Sequences DFQATT (CDR1) and SNEGSKA (CDR2) are obtained from the germline V gene (reference sequence). The CDR3 goes from the cysteine to the phenylalanine over 15 residues. The entry retains the CDR3 DNA only, 45 bases that are in frame from base 1. Unmatched junction bases come to 10, with V trimmed by 6 bases and J by 5 bases. The protocol used for the library was 5' RACE. The reads were generated on an Illumina HiSeq 2000. A universal primer binding site was added through template switching, and the final cDNA carried a unique molecular identifier so that TCR cDNA molecules could be counted accurately. Specific primers in the conserved constant-segment region were used to synthesize first-strand cDNA for TCR alpha and beta chains. To control for contamination, every cDNA library was double barcoded, receiving both a SMART-Mk sample barcode and Illumina barcodes. TruSeq adapter sequences along with Illumina sample barcodes were introduced in two successive PCR steps. Sequencing of the TCR alpha and beta cDNA libraries was done on the Illumina HiSeq platform using custom primers. Per the source publication's procedure: MiGEC processed the raw reads to extract unique molecular identifiers, while MiXCR was used to determine the CDR3 positions. Recombination models were inferred per individual with the repgenHMM and IGoR tools using an EM algorithm. Shared clonotypes were analyzed with the tcR package in R, and sharing was normalized by the product of cloneset sizes. Out-of-frame nonproductive sequences were analyzed to study raw recombination free of thymic and clonal selection effects. The public reads were run again by TCRdb, first through fastp at Q25 and then through MiXCR, and only productive beta chains were kept. Identical CDR3 proteins give one entry, which carries the most common genes and DNA. TCRdb's processing, not the authors', yielded these V and J calls. This sample holds roughly 250,000 distinct CDR3 sequences; approximately 7% were observed only once. 3.5% to 4% of the sample lies in the top ten.

Only healthy Caucasian donors were included. Three pairs of female monozygotic twins, all aged about 18 to 29 years, made up the twin cohort. Using Miltenyi CD45RO+ enrichment and human naive T-cell isolation kits, memory (CD45RO+) and naive T cells were isolated from PBMC. These records were also assigned to another study, of yellow fever vaccine responses in identical twins. The second publication reports: According to the authors, in identical twins the way T cells responded to vaccination appeared partly convergent and partly personalized. Focusing on identical twins, the study followed the T cell clones that responded to the vaccine, and did so with precision.

The sequence links TRBV20-1 to TRBJ2-3; 11 bases in between match TRBD2. Sequenced input: memory (CD45RO+) T cells sorted from blood. In the paper's terms, the cell subset or site label means: CD45RO+ enriched T cells. The clonotype comes from a woman between 18 and 30 years old in good health. The nucleotide sequence reads TGCAGTGCCGGGAAGACTAGCGGGAAGGGAGATACGCAGTATTTT. This translates into CSAGKTSGKGDTQYF.